The next 11 T cell receptor beta chains were all read from a single sample in a study of blood T cell repertoires in COVID-19. Sequencing was performed with immunoSEQ multiplex PCR; in TCRdb, only in-frame clones are kept and a portion is missing. Here the sample spans approximately 300,000 clones, 90% being singletons. The material sequenced was peripheral blood. The receptors derive from a woman under 40 with COVID-19, enrolled during active disease.

This chain uses TRBV7-9 with TRBJ2-7, with TRBD1 matching over 7 bases. V gave up 1 base and J gave up 9 bases; unmatched junction bases: 3. In germline, CDR1 is SEHNR, CDR2 FQNEAQ (reference sequence). This CDR3 region has 12 residues. The DNA of the CDR3 is TGTGCCAGCAGCTTAGGGAACAGGGGGCAGTACTTC. Its translation: CASSLGNRGQYF.

V gene TRBV19 combines with J gene TRBJ2-1, with 9 bases that match TRBD2. The trim removed 3 bases at V and 8 bases at J, leaving 5 bases unmatched. Germline V CDR1 and CDR2: LNHDA, SQIVND (reference sequence). The CDR3 is 14 residues long. CDR3 residues: CASSIGLASYEQFF. The CDR3, as DNA: TGTGCCAGTAGTATTGGACTAGCGAGCTATGAGCAGTTCTTC.

The chain combines TRBV7-2 with TRBJ1-3, with D hard to call. CDR1 SGHTA and CDR2 FQGNSA come from the germline V gene. The CDR3 runs 14 residues. V lost 2 bases and J 4 bases, leaving 9 bases between the germline ends. CDR3 coding DNA: TGTGCCAGCAGCTTACGCGGCCCCGGAAACACCATATATTTT. Its translation is CASSLRGPGNTIYF.

This rearrangement joins TRBV4-1 to TRBJ1-6; no firm D call. Trimming cost V 1 base and J 0 bases, with 7 bases left between them. The germline CDR1 and CDR2 sequences are MGHRA and YSYEKL. This CDR3 has 16 amino acids. The CDR3 spells CASSQVTSSYNSPLHF. The CDR3 region has the DNA TGCGCCAGCAGCCAAGTAACGAGCTCCTATAATTCACCCCTCCACTTT.

The CDR3 is CASSPTGLAVTGELFF. The CDR3 nucleotides read TGTGCCAGCAGCCCGACGGGACTAGCGGTTACCGGGGAGCTGTTTTTT. The V call is TRBV7-9, the J call TRBJ2-2; TRBD2 matches at 11 bases. The germline V gene has CDR1 SEHNR and CDR2 FQNEAQ (reference sequence). V gave up 5 bases and J gave up 5 bases; unmatched junction bases: 7. This CDR3 has 16 residues.

This clone has only a few counts. The chain is built from TRBV3-1 (or the pseudogene TRBV3-2) and TRBJ2-7; weak D call: TRBD1 (7 bases). V lost 4 bases and J lost 2, with 18 bases in between. Per the germline V gene, CDR1 is LGHDT and CDR2 is YNNKEL (reference sequence). This CDR3 comprises 16 residues. The CDR3 loop reads CASSPIGGGNPYEQYF. In DNA form, the CDR3 reads TGTGCCAGCAGCCCAATAGGAGGGGGCAACCCCTACGAGCAGTACTTC.

CDR3 DNA: TGTGCCAGCAGCCTTTTAGACCCTACAGGGACCTACGAGCAGTACTTC. Protein product: CASSLLDPTGTYEQYF. The V gene is TRBV28, the J gene TRBJ2-7; TRBD1 is a possible D gene (6 bases). CDR1 and CDR2 (germline): MDHEN, SYDVKM. The CDR3 is 16 residues long. V lost 6 bases, J lost 2 bases, and 20 bases lay in between.

This clone was seen more than once but under ten times. This chain links TRBV18 with TRBJ1-5, with TRBD1 as a possible D gene (5 bases). From germline, CDR1 is KGHSH and CDR2 LQKENI. V was shortened by 3 bases and J by 1 base, with 16 bases between the two germline ends. CDR3 size: 17 residues. The CDR3 loop is CASSPGPGRVSNQPQHF. In nucleotides, the CDR3 is TGTGCCAGCTCACCTGGGCCTGGCAGGGTAAGCAATCAGCCCCAGCATTTT.

The chain recombines TRBV5-1 with TRBJ1-1, with 9 bases fitting TRBD1. The ends lost 4 bases at V and 1 base at J; junction bases unmatched: 2. The CDR3 loop spans 14 amino acids. Germline values: CDR1 SGHRS, CDR2 YFSETQ. The CDR3 nucleotides are TGCGCCAGCAGCACGGGACAGGGGAACACTGAAGCTTTCTTT. This codes for CASSTGQGNTEAFF. The variable domain in full, with the rest retrieved from reference TRBV5-1 and TRBJ1-1, is KAGVTQTPRYLIKTRGQQVTLSCSPISGHRSVSWYQQTPGQGLQFLFEYFSETQRNKGNFPGRFSGRQFSNSRSEMNVSTLELGDSALYLCASSTGQGNTEAFFGQGTRLTVV.

This clone came up a few times. The CDR3 spells CASSLAGGLFEQYF. The CDR3 DNA is TGTGCCAGCAGCTTAGCGGGAGGGCTTTTCGAGCAGTACTTC. The chain links TRBV7-8 to TRBJ2-7; 7 nucleotides line up with TRBD2. This CDR3 region has 14 residues. V was pared by 0 bases and J by 6 bases, with 5 bases of the junction left unmatched. The germline gives CDR1 SGHVS, CDR2 FQNEAQ.

The chain couples TRBV27 to TRBJ1-2; no definite D call. Trimming left V 8 bases short and J 6 bases short, with 16 bases between. The CDR3 is 13 residues long. Germline loops: CDR1 MNHEY, CDR2 SMNVEV (reference sequence). As DNA, the CDR3 is TGTGCCAGCTCAGGTATACTGAACGATGGCTACACCTTC. Protein sequence: CASSGILNDGYTF.